These 30 T cell receptor beta chains originate from one sample sequenced in a study of shared clonotypes between healthy human individuals. The assay was immunoSEQ multiplex PCR, and TCRdb's table has in-frame clones only and misses some. The sample holds about 2.3 million clones, about 92% seen once. Sequencing was carried out using naive CD4+ T cells from PBMCs. Noted subset: CD45RA+ positively selected. These receptors all come from a man in his late teens or twenties in good health. Some clones in this sample may be carry-over from other donors' samples.

V and J are TRBV4-1 and TRBJ2-5; the D is unclear. Trimming pared 0 bases from V and 0 bases from J, leaving 2 bases between. CDR1 is MGHRA, CDR2 YSYEKL, per germline. The length of the CDR3 is 13 residues. The CDR3 nucleotides are TGCGCCAGCAGCCAAGAAGACCAAGAGACCCAGTACTTC. Its translation is CASSQEDQETQYF.

The chain links TRBV2 to TRBJ2-3, with D tentatively TRBD1 (5 bases). The germline V gene has CDR1 SNHLY and CDR2 FYNNEI. V gave up 8 bases and J gave up 1 base, with 13 bases separating them. This CDR3 has 14 amino acids. The CDR3 DNA is TGTGCCAGCGTAGGGGCTTACCGCACAGATACGCAGTATTTT. It encodes CASVGAYRTDTQYF.

The rearrangement joins TRBV27 to TRBJ2-2; 10 bases map to TRBD1. V lost 0 bases to trimming and J lost 7 bases; unmatched junction nucleotides: 5. Germline CDR1 and CDR2: MNHEY and SMNVEV (reference sequence). The CDR3 contains 16 residues. DNA of the CDR3: TGTGCCAGCAGTTTATCGGACAGGGGGGGGAGCGGGGAGCTGTTTTTT. Amino acids: CASSLSDRGGSGELFF.

The chain carries TRBV2 and TRBJ2-2; D gene ambiguous. CDR3 length: 14 amino acids. Trimming removed 8 bases from V and 1 base from J, with 11 bases in between. The germline V gene encodes CDR1 SNHLY and CDR2 FYNNEI. The CDR3 loop is CASSNSLNTGELFF. CDR3 nucleotide sequence: TGTGCCAGCTCAAACAGCCTGAACACCGGGGAGCTGTTTTTT.

The chain joins TRBV6-1 to TRBJ1-1; no clear D gene. V was clipped by 3 bases and J by 4 bases, with 15 bases between them. Germline CDR1 and CDR2: MNHNS and SASEGT. The CDR3 sequence is 15 residues long. This CDR3 reads CASSEPRRWGTEAFF. Written as DNA, the CDR3 is TGTGCCAGCAGTGAGCCGCGTAGGTGGGGCACTGAAGCTTTCTTT.

This clone has only a few counts. Other DNA sequences within the sample encode an identical CDR3. The chain combines TRBV5-1 with TRBJ1-1; D remains ambiguous. Trimming removed 0 bases from V and 0 bases from J, with 12 bases in between. The CDR3 spans 16 residues. The V gene's germline CDR1 is SGHRS and CDR2 YFSETQ. The CDR3 loop reads CASSLVGGRMNTEAFF. CDR3 sequence (DNA): TGCGCCAGCAGCTTGGTAGGAGGCCGTATGAACACTGAAGCTTTCTTT.

CDR3 protein: CASSYSGIPLNEQFF. The CDR3 coding sequence is TGTGCCAGCAGTTACTCGGGAATACCCTTGAATGAGCAGTTCTTC. V is TRBV6-5 and J is TRBJ2-1; no clear D. The CDR3 runs 15 residues. Germline V CDR1 and CDR2: MNHEY, SVGAGI. V was clipped by 0 bases and J by 7 bases, with 13 bases between them.

V and J are TRBV9 and TRBJ1-2, with 7 bases fitting TRBD1. The CDR3 contains 15 residues. Germline lookup yields CDR1 SGDLS and CDR2 YYNGEE. The V and J ends lost 4 bases and 8 bases, in that order; junction bases with no gene match: 14. The CDR3 region is CASSPIRQGVRGYTF. CDR3 DNA: TGTGCCAGCAGCCCAATCCGACAGGGAGTAAGAGGCTACACCTTC.

The rearrangement uses TRBV28 and TRBJ2-5; 7 nucleotides match TRBD2. V lost 7 bases and J lost 2; bases outside the gene matches: 10. The CDR3 runs to 15 residues. CDR1 and CDR2 (germline): MDHEN, SYDVKM. The CDR3 region is CASTLGLAAQETQYF. CDR3 DNA: TGTGCCAGCACCTTGGGGCTAGCGGCTCAAGAGACCCAGTACTTC.

The rearrangement links TRBV30 to TRBJ1-5, with D unclear. This CDR3 has 15 residues. Per the germline V gene, CDR1 is GTSNPN and CDR2 is SVGIG (reference sequence). Trimming shortened V by 2 bases and J by 2 bases, and 13 bases separated the two germline ends. CDR3 region: CAWSNSGLGNQPQHF. The CDR3 region has the DNA TGTGCCTGGAGTAATTCTGGACTAGGCAATCAGCCCCAGCATTTT. The whole variable domain, remainder taken from reference TRBV30 and TRBJ1-5, is SQTIHQWPATLVQPVGSPLSLECTVEGTSNPNLYWYRQAAGRGLQLLFYSVGIGQISSEVPQNLSASRPQDRQFILSSKKLLLSDSGFYLCAWSNSGLGNQPQHFGDGTRLSIL.

CDR3: CASSYGVPETQYF. CDR3 in DNA: TGTGCCAGCAGTTACGGGGTACCAGAGACCCAGTACTTC. The chain joins TRBV6-5 to TRBJ2-5; no clear D gene. Between the trimmed V and J ends, which lost 2 bases and 4 bases, there was a span of 8 bases. Germline assignment: CDR1 MNHEY and CDR2 SVGAGI. This CDR3 spans 13 amino acids.

The chain has TRBV6-6 and TRBJ2-5; 9 bases line up with TRBD2. CDR3 length: 15 amino acids. Germline CDR1 is MNHNY and CDR2 is SVGAGI (reference sequence). V gave up 0 bases and J gave up 5 bases; unmatched junction bases: 4. CDR3 nucleotide sequence: TGTGCCAGCAGTTACTCCGGGACTAGCCGGGAGACCCAGTACTTC. As protein: CASSYSGTSRETQYF.

J is TRBJ2-6 and V is TRBV29-1; D remains unclear. V lost 6 bases and J 0 bases, leaving 6 bases between the germline ends. The length of the CDR3 is 13 residues. Germline CDR1 and CDR2: SQVTM and ANQGSEA. The CDR3 bases are TGCAGCGTACGTTTCTCTGGGGCCAACGTCCTGACTTTC. Its protein is CSVRFSGANVLTF.

The chain recombines TRBV27 with TRBJ2-2; 15 nucleotides agree with TRBD2. The germline CDR1 and CDR2 sequences are MNHEY and SMNVEV (reference sequence). J was trimmed by 3 bases and V by 8 bases; bases with no gene match: 4. There are 16 residues in the CDR3. The DNA of the CDR3 is TGTGCCAGCGTCGGACTAGCGGGAGGGTACACCGGGGAGCTGTTTTTT. As protein: CASVGLAGGYTGELFF.

Details on this clone: This specimen includes other DNA sequences encoding the same CDR3. The chain links TRBV5-1 to TRBJ2-2, with 8 bases lining up with TRBD2. Germline values: CDR1 SGHRS, CDR2 YFSETQ. CDR3 size: 14 residues. Trimming at V came to 3 bases and at J to 4 bases, leaving 2 bases not matched to a gene. The CDR3 loop is CASSSGTSTGELFF. CDR3 coding DNA: TGCGCCAGCAGCTCGGGGACTAGCACCGGGGAGCTGTTTTTT. The variable domain in full, with the rest retrieved from reference TRBV5-1 and TRBJ2-2, is KAGVTQTPRYLIKTRGQQVTLSCSPISGHRSVSWYQQTPGQGLQFLFEYFSETQRNKGNFPGRFSGRQFSNSRSEMNVSTLELGDSALYLCASSSGTSTGELFFGEGSRLTVL.

The chain combines TRBV27 with TRBJ1-1, with D possibly matching TRBD1 (6 bases). The germline V and J ends were trimmed by 2 bases and 5 bases, with 18 bases remaining between them. The CDR3 is 16 amino acids. Germline assignment: CDR1 MNHEY and CDR2 SMNVEV (reference sequence). CDR3 nucleotides: TGTGCCAGCAGTTTAGACAGGAGGCTAGGCAATACTGAAGCTTTCTTT. Its protein product is CASSLDRRLGNTEAFF.

The chain employs TRBV21-1 and TRBJ2-1; the D call of TRBD2 is as the table states it, not checked on the DNA. TRBV21-1 is a documented pseudogene. The CDR3 consists of 16 residues. The CDR3 sequence: CASSQREFDSYNEQFF. The CDR3 DNA reads TGTGCCAGCAGCCAAAGGGAGTTCGATTCCTACAATGAGCAGTTCTTC.

In this sample, this clone turned up once. This chain joins TRBV9 and TRBJ1-3; no firm D call. Trimming left V 4 bases short and J 0 bases short, with 8 bases between. Germline V gene data show CDR1 as SGDLS and CDR2 as YYNGEE. The CDR3 length is 14 residues. CDR3 sequence: CASSHQDSGNTIYF. Here the CDR3 DNA reads TGTGCCAGCAGCCACCAGGACTCTGGAAACACCATATATTTT.

This chain joins TRBV18 and TRBJ2-1; D unresolved. The CDR3 sequence is 14 residues long. CDR1 and CDR2 (germline): KGHSH, LQKENI. The V end lost 2 bases, the J end lost 6 bases, and 11 bases lay between the germline ends. The CDR3 spells CASSPNNRRNEQFF. In DNA, the CDR3 is TGTGCCAGCTCACCAAATAACCGGCGCAATGAGCAGTTCTTC.

The J gene is TRBJ2-3, the V gene TRBV30; 10 bases fit TRBD2. Germline trimming cut 3 bases from V and 2 bases from J; bases unmatched to any gene: 5. This CDR3 comprises 15 residues. CDR1 GTSNPN and CDR2 SVGIG come from the germline V gene (reference sequence). CDR3: CAWSPLAGVTDTQYF. The CDR3 coding sequence is TGTGCCTGGAGCCCTCTAGCGGGAGTCACAGATACGCAGTATTTT.

The rearrangement joins TRBV5-1 to TRBJ2-7; D may be TRBD1 (5 bases). The CDR3 runs 16 residues. The V gene lost 4 bases and the J gene lost 3 bases, with 20 bases spanning the gap. Germline assignment: CDR1 SGHRS and CDR2 YFSETQ. The CDR3 sequence: CASSPQGAPAFYEQYF. The CDR3 coding sequence is TGCGCCAGCAGCCCGCAGGGCGCTCCCGCCTTCTACGAGCAGTACTTC. Based on the CDR3 plus reference TRBV5-1 and TRBJ2-7, the full variable domain is KAGVTQTPRYLIKTRGQQVTLSCSPISGHRSVSWYQQTPGQGLQFLFEYFSETQRNKGNFPGRFSGRQFSNSRSEMNVSTLELGDSALYLCASSPQGAPAFYEQYFGPGTRLTVT.

The chain couples TRBV5-6 to TRBJ2-7; TRBD2 matches at 7 bases. The germline CDR1 and CDR2 sequences are SGHDT and YYEEEE. This CDR3 comprises 13 residues. The J segment lost 2 bases and the V segment lost 4 bases, leaving 3 bases of the junction unmatched. The CDR3 is CASSIRGAYEQYF. The CDR3 DNA is TGTGCCAGCAGCATACGGGGGGCCTACGAGCAGTACTTC.

The chain combines TRBV6-1 with TRBJ1-4; maybe TRBD1 (5 bases). Germline V gives CDR1 MNHNS, CDR2 SASEGT. Trimming left V 7 bases short and J 7 bases short, with 16 bases between. This CDR3 has 14 amino acids. The CDR3 region has the DNA TGTGCCAGCAATAGGGACGCCATATTTGAAAAACTGTTTTTT. This translates into CASNRDAIFEKLFF.

The chain carries TRBV6-5 and TRBJ1-5; TRBD1 might be the D (6 bases). This CDR3 spans 13 amino acids. The V end lost 8 bases, the J end lost 0 bases, and 8 bases lay between the germline ends. From germline, CDR1 is MNHEY and CDR2 SVGAGI. The CDR3, as DNA: TGTGCCAGCCAAGGGGGTAGCAATCAGCCCCAGCATTTT. Its translation: CASQGGSNQPQHF.

The DNA of the CDR3 is TGTGCCTGGAGTTCGGGACAGGGCGTCGTCGAGCAGTACTTC. Protein product: CAWSSGQGVVEQYF. The rearrangement joins TRBV30 to TRBJ2-7; 9 bases are shared with TRBD1. The V gene's germline CDR1 is GTSNPN and CDR2 SVGIG (reference sequence). Losses at the gene ends were 2 bases for V and 6 bases for J; bases not matched to a gene: 8. The CDR3 contains 14 residues.

This clone was seen a single time. Different DNA sequences within this sample yield the same CDR3. The chain couples TRBV5-4 to TRBJ2-7, with 13 bases aligning to TRBD2. CDR1 SGHNT and CDR2 YYREEE come from the germline V gene (reference sequence). CDR3 size: 15 residues. V lost 4 bases to trimming and J lost 4 bases; unmatched junction nucleotides: 5. For the CDR3, the DNA is TGTGCCAGCAGCAGGACTAGCGGGAGAAGTTACGAGCAGTACTTC. This sequence encodes CASSRTSGRSYEQYF.

This sequence joins TRBV27 and TRBJ2-7; 7 bases fit TRBD2. The germline CDR1 and CDR2 sequences are MNHEY and SMNVEV (reference sequence). The trim removed 2 bases at V and 0 bases at J, leaving 4 bases unmatched. CDR3 size: 15 residues. This CDR3 is CASSLKLAISYEQYF. Written as DNA, the CDR3 is TGTGCCAGCAGTTTAAAACTAGCGATCTCCTACGAGCAGTACTTC.

The chain combines TRBV5-4 with TRBJ1-5, with 8 bases fitting TRBD1. Germline trimming cut 1 base from V and 4 bases from J; bases unmatched to any gene: 7. The CDR3 is 16 residues long. Per germline, CDR1 SGHNT and CDR2 YYREEE (reference sequence). CDR3 sequence reads: CASSLSGTGRNQPQHF. Here the CDR3 DNA reads TGTGCCAGCAGCTTGTCCGGGACAGGCAGGAATCAGCCCCAGCATTTT.

The chain employs TRBV9 and TRBJ2-5, with 9 bases that match TRBD1. CDR3 size: 15 residues. Germline CDR1 and CDR2: SGDLS and YYNGEE. Germline trimming cut 3 bases from V and 5 bases from J; bases unmatched to any gene: 8. CDR3 nucleotides: TGTGCCAGCAGCGCAAACCCACAGGGGGCCGAGACCCAGTACTTC. This codes for CASSANPQGAETQYF.

The rearrangement uses TRBV5-6 and TRBJ1-3; D is ambiguous. V was cut by 2 bases and J by 2 bases, with 11 bases left in between. The CDR3 sequence is 15 residues long. Per germline, CDR1 SGHDT and CDR2 YYEEEE. The CDR3 DNA reads as TGTGCCAGCAGCTTTACCCCGGCCACTGGAAACACCATATATTTT. Translated: CASSFTPATGNTIYF.